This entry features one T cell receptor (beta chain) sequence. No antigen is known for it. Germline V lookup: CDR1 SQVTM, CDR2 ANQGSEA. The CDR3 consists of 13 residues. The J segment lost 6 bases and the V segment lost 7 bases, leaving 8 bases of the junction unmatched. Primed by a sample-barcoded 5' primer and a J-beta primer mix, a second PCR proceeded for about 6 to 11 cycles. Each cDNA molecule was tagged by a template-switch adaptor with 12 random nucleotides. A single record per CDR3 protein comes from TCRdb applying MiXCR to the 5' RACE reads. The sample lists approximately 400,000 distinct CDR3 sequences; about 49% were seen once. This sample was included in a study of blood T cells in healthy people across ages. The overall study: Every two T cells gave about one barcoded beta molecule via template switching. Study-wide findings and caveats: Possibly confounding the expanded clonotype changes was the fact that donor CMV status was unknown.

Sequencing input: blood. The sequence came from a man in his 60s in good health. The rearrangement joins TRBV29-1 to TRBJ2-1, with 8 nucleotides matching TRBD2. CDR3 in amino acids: CSAGGVVVNEQFF. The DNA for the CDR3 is TGCAGCGCCGGGGGGGTTGTGGTCAATGAGCAGTTCTTC.